These 16 T cell receptor beta chains originate from one sample sequenced in a study of blood T cell repertoires in COVID-19. Profiling relied on immunoSEQ multiplex PCR, and the TCRdb table lists in-frame clones only, not all of them. The sample contains 100,000 to 150,000 clones, nearly 70% of which appear only once. The sequencing sample was made of peripheral blood. These receptors were taken from a woman in her seventies with acute or convalescent COVID-19.

The chain uses TRBV4-1 and TRBJ2-7; 7 bases align to TRBD1. CDR1 is MGHRA, CDR2 YSYEKL, per germline. There are 14 residues in the CDR3. V lost 4 bases to trimming and J lost 3 bases; unmatched junction nucleotides: 6. The chain's CDR3 is CASSPNAGGYEQYF. The CDR3 nucleotides read TGCGCCAGCAGCCCAAACGCAGGGGGCTACGAGCAGTACTTC.

This chain uses TRBV5-1 with TRBJ2-7; D is uncertain. The CDR3 runs 15 residues. V was pared by 0 bases and J by 1 base, with 11 bases between. Germline assignment: CDR1 SGHRS and CDR2 YFSETQ. The CDR3 spells CASSLAGFISYEQYF. CDR3 DNA sequence: TGCGCCAGCAGCTTGGCAGGTTTCATTTCCTACGAGCAGTACTTC. The full variable domain, rest sourced from reference TRBV5-1 and TRBJ2-7, is KAGVTQTPRYLIKTRGQQVTLSCSPISGHRSVSWYQQTPGQGLQFLFEYFSETQRNKGNFPGRFSGRQFSNSRSEMNVSTLELGDSALYLCASSLAGFISYEQYFGPGTRLTVT.

The chain couples TRBV7-2 to TRBJ1-6, with TRBD1 identical over 7 bases. Germline CDR1 is SGHTA and CDR2 is FQGNSA. The CDR3 runs 16 residues. V lost 5 bases to trimming and J lost 6 bases; unmatched junction nucleotides: 10. CDR3 coding DNA: TGTGCCAGCAGCCCAAGGGGCAGGGGGTCTAATTCACCCCTCCACTTT. Its translation is CASSPRGRGSNSPLHF. Combining the CDR3 with reference TRBV7-2 and TRBJ1-6 gives the whole variable domain GAGVSQSPSNKVTEKGKDVELRCDPISGHTALYWYRQSLGQGLEFLIYFQGNSAPDKSGLPSDRFSAERTGGSVSTLTIQRTQQEDSAVYLCASSPRGRGSNSPLHFGNGTRLTVT.

The chain couples TRBV11-2 to TRBJ2-1, with 12 positions matching TRBD2. J was trimmed by 9 bases and V by 4 bases; bases with no gene match: 4. The CDR3 is made up of 14 amino acids. CDR1 and CDR2 (germline): SGHAT, FQNNGV. CDR3 nucleotides: TGTGCCAGCAGCTCAACTAGCGGGAGGACTGAGCAGTTCTTC. Amino acid sequence: CASSSTSGRTEQFF. Full variable domain (rest looked up from reference TRBV11-2 and TRBJ2-1): EAGVAQSPRYKIIEKRQSVAFWCNPISGHATLYWYQQILGQGPKLLIQFQNNGVVDDSQLPKDRFSAERLKGVDSTLKIQPAKLEDSAVYLCASSSTSGRTEQFFGPGTRLTVL.

The V and J genes are TRBV4-3 and TRBJ2-7; TRBD2 aligns across 10 bases. The germline CDR1 and CDR2 sequences are LGHNA and YSLEER. The CDR3 contains 15 residues. J lost 6 bases, V lost 1 base, and 6 bases had no gene match. CDR3 sequence (DNA): TGCGCCAGCAGCCAAGCGAGCGGGGGGGTAGGCGAGCAGTACTTC. Protein sequence: CASSQASGGVGEQYF.

This clone showed up just once. The V gene is TRBV19, the J gene TRBJ2-3, with a tentative D call TRBD2 (6 bases). The CDR3 totals 15 residues. Between the trimmed V and J ends, which lost 8 bases and 0 bases, there was a span of 15 bases. Germline CDR1 LNHDA, CDR2 SQIVND (reference sequence). DNA for the CDR3: TGTGCCAGTCGAACTTCTGGGGGGAGCACAGATACGCAGTATTTT. Its protein product is CASRTSGGSTDTQYF.

This chain links TRBV7-2 with TRBJ1-5; the match to TRBD1 covers 9 bases. This CDR3 has 18 residues. In germline, CDR1 is SGHTA, CDR2 FQGNSA. J lost 4 bases, V lost 2 bases, and 12 bases had no gene match. CDR3: CASSLNKGQGVRNQPQHF. The DNA for the CDR3 is TGTGCCAGCAGCTTAAATAAGGGACAGGGAGTTCGGAATCAGCCCCAGCATTTT.

The genes are TRBV19 and TRBJ1-6; 10 nucleotides line up with TRBD1. Trimming at V came to 6 bases and at J to 0 bases, leaving 11 bases not matched to a gene. This CDR3 region has 19 residues. In germline, CDR1 is LNHDA, CDR2 SQIVND (reference sequence). CDR3 nucleotides: TGTGCCAGTAGAACGGACAGGGGGGTCATAAGCTCCTATAATTCACCCCTCCACTTT. Translated, it gives CASRTDRGVISSYNSPLHF. Looking up the rest from reference TRBV19 and TRBJ1-6 gives the full variable domain: DGGITQSPKYLFRKEGQNVTLSCEQNLNHDAMYWYRQDPGQGLRLIYYSQIVNDFQKGDIAEGYSVSREKKESFPLTVTSAQKNPTAFYLCASRTDRGVISSYNSPLHFGNGTRLTVT.

This rearrangement joins TRBV20-1 to TRBJ2-1, with unresolved D. This CDR3 comprises 15 residues. Germline V gene sequence: CDR1 DFQATT, CDR2 SNEGSKA (reference sequence). V shed 3 bases and J shed 3 bases, with 15 bases lying between them. The DNA of the CDR3 is TGCAGTGCTAGTGCGGTGACACAGAACTACAATGAGCAGTTCTTC. Translating it yields CSASAVTQNYNEQFF.

The chain is built from TRBV19 and TRBJ2-7; the D gene is possibly TRBD2 (6 bases). Germline-derived CDR1 and CDR2 are LNHDA and SQIVND (reference sequence). The CDR3 extends over 15 amino acids. V was cut by 5 bases and J by 0 bases, with 14 bases left in between. The CDR3 region has the DNA TGTGCCAGTAGTGCAAGCGGGCGCAACTCCTACGAGCAGTACTTC. It translates to CASSASGRNSYEQYF.

The chain employs TRBV4-1 and TRBJ2-3, with 13 bases aligning to TRBD2. Germline CDR1 is MGHRA and CDR2 is YSYEKL. J gave up 1 base and V 2 bases, and 3 bases lay outside the gene matches. The CDR3 length is 17 residues. The CDR3 DNA reads TGCGCCAGCAGCCAATCCGGACTAGCGGGAGGCACAGATACGCAGTATTTT. Residues: CASSQSGLAGGTDTQYF.

The CDR3 spells CASSQDRGGEQFF. Written as DNA, the CDR3 is TGCGCCAGCAGCCAAGACAGGGGCGGTGAGCAGTTCTTC. This chain links TRBV4-3 with TRBJ2-1; a possible D gene is TRBD1 (6 bases). This CDR3 has 13 residues. The V end lost 0 bases, the J end lost 9 bases, and 9 bases lay between the germline ends. CDR1 and CDR2 (germline): LGHNA, YSLEER.

The chain couples TRBV19 to TRBJ2-5, with D possibly matching TRBD2 (6 bases). The V gene's germline CDR1 is LNHDA and CDR2 SQIVND (reference sequence). Trimming shortened V by 10 bases and J by 2 bases, and 14 bases separated the two germline ends. The CDR3 length is 13 residues. The CDR3 loop reads CATGGTNQETQYF. The CDR3 DNA is TGTGCCACCGGCGGGACCAATCAAGAGACCCAGTACTTC.

The chain joins TRBV5-1 to TRBJ2-1, with D maybe TRBD1 (5 bases). The germline CDR1 and CDR2 sequences are SGHRS and YFSETQ. Between the trimmed V and J ends, which lost 0 bases and 3 bases, there was a span of 10 bases. The CDR3 length is 15 residues. CDR3 DNA: TGCGCCAGCAGCTTGGGGTCAGGGCTCTACAATGAGCAGTTCTTC. Its protein product is CASSLGSGLYNEQFF.

This chain uses TRBV5-4 with TRBJ2-1; TRBD2 matches 8 bases. V trimming: 4 bases; J trimming: 8 bases; junction bases outside the gene matches: 8. There are 14 residues in the CDR3. CDR1 is SGHNT, CDR2 YYREEE, per germline (reference sequence). CDR3 DNA: TGTGCCAGCAGCCACGGGGGGGCTGGGTATGAGCAGTTCTTC. Translating it yields CASSHGGAGYEQFF.

V is TRBV7-3 and J is TRBJ1-5, with no clear D. V was cut by 1 base and J by 5 bases, with 12 bases left in between. This CDR3 has 15 amino acids. Germline V gene lookup returns CDR1 SGHTA and CDR2 FQGTGA. CDR3 nucleotide sequence: TGTGCCAGCAGCTTAAGCATCGGAGGCCATCAGCCCCAGCATTTT. This translates into CASSLSIGGHQPQHF.